A single T cell receptor (beta chain) is shown here with its context. Antigen: not known. Time point reported: pretreatment peripheral blood. This record belongs to a study of PD-L1 blockade in urothelial cancer. Study information: T cells numbered a median of about 140,000 in the blood samples. Overall study results and limits: Lower pretreatment blood TCR clonality, under the median, predicted better survival, researchers reported.

Between the trimmed V and J ends, which lost 4 bases and 0 bases, there was a span of 11 bases. Germline V gene sequence: CDR1 SGHDT, CDR2 YYEEEE. The CDR3 has 14 residues. The data were produced by immunoSEQ multiplex PCR, yet TCRdb's version contains in-frame clones alone and is incomplete. The repertoire consists of about 56,000 clones, with about 85% occurring once and the leading ten covering 15% to 19%. The gene calls are TRBV5-6 and TRBJ2-7, with TRBD1 as a possible D gene (5 bases). The clonotype was recovered from a man in his 70s with urothelial cancer. The source was PBMCs, collected around atezolizumab (anti-PD-L1) treatment. In nucleotides, the CDR3 is TGTGCCAGCAGCCACGGTAGGGGCTCCTACGAGCAGTACTTC. It is translated as CASSHGRGSYEQYF.